This record covers a single T cell receptor beta chain. Antigen unknown. This entry belongs to a study of cytotoxic CD8 clonotypes in ibrutinib-treated CLL. Profiling relied on immunoSEQ multiplex PCR, and the TCRdb table lists in-frame clones only, not all of them. Of some 43,000 clones in the sample, 69% were seen once. V was clipped by 0 bases and J by 9 bases, with 9 bases between them. Germline V gives CDR1 LGHNT, CDR2 FRNRAP. The CDR3 length is 14 residues. Regarding the study as a whole: Before falling back toward baseline at progression, clonality had risen at the time of ibrutinib response.

The sequence came from a human donor with chronic lymphocytic leukemia. The V and J genes are TRBV12-5 and TRBJ1-6; D remains ambiguous. Sample: PBMCs, taken after 12 months of ibrutinib treatment. CDR3 sequence (DNA): TGTGCTAGTGGTTTGGTGGGAGTTGGTTCACCCCTCCACTTT. This gives the protein CASGLVGVGSPLHF.